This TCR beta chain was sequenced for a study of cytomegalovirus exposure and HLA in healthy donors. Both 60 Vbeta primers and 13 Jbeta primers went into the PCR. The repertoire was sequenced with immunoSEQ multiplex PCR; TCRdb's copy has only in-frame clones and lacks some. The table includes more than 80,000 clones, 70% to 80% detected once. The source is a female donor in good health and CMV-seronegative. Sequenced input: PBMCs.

Here the CDR3 reads CASSLAGRDETQYF. CDR3 sequence (DNA): TGTGCCAGCAGTTTAGCGGGAAGGGACGAGACCCAGTACTTC. The gene calls are TRBV5-4 and TRBJ2-5, with 8 bases identical to TRBD2. This CDR3 spans 14 amino acids. The germline V gene encodes CDR1 SGHNT and CDR2 YYREEE (reference sequence). The J segment lost 5 bases and the V segment lost 5 bases, leaving 8 bases of the junction unmatched.